The 31 T cell receptor beta chains below all came from one sample that was sequenced in a study of tissue T cells after allogeneic stem cell transplantation. Described time point: mouse harvest day 7 after allogeneic transplant. Tail vein injection delivered 10^7 T-cell-depleted bone marrow cells and 10^6 splenic CD5+ T cells. Here immunoSEQ multiplex PCR was the method, and the copy in TCRdb shows in-frame clones only, minus some. The table has about 9,500 clones, 47% seen once. The material sequenced was gut tissue. The receptors were sampled from a female BALB/c mouse given C57BL/6 T cells with graft-versus-host disease after an allogeneic hematopoietic cell transplant.

This clone rates as medium-sized. Gene names denote mouse genes. The read ends 1 residue early relative to the CDR3; the germline J gene fills the gap. The V gene is TRBV26, the J gene TRBJ1-2; D is unresolved. From germline, CDR1 is KGHPV and CDR2 FQNQEV (reference sequence). The CDR3 extends over 12 amino acids. The V and J ends lost 0 bases and 8 bases respectively, with 7 bases between them. The CDR3 protein is CASSLSSRDYTF. The CDR3 bases that were read are TGTGCCAGCAGTCTGTCGTCGAGGGACTACACC.

Concerning this clone: Genes and germline come from the mouse. The CDR3 goes on 1 residue after the read ends, and that part is filled in from the germline J gene. The chain combines TRBV3 with TRBJ2-1; D ambiguous. Germline V lookup: CDR1 SNHLY, CDR2 FYNGKV (reference sequence). V lost 0 bases and J lost 6, with 0 bases in between. This CDR3 is 11 amino acids long. The sequenced CDR3 bases are TGTGCCAGCAGCTTAGCTGCTGAGCAGTTC. Encoded protein: CASSLAAEQF. From start to end, the CDR3 is CASSLAAEQFF. The whole variable domain, remainder taken from reference TRBV3 and TRBJ2-1, is GPKVLQIPSHQIIDMGQMVTLNCDPVSNHLYFYWYKQILGQQMEFLVNFYNGKVMEKSKLFKDQFSVERPDGSYFTLKIQPTALEDSAVYFCASSLAAEQFFGPGTRLTVL.

In regard to this clone: Each gene name is a mouse one. The sequence runs out 1 residue before the end of the CDR3; the remainder is reconstructed from the germline J gene. The V gene is TRBV3, the J gene TRBJ2-2; possible D gene TRBD1, 6 bases. Per germline, CDR1 SNHLY and CDR2 FYNGKV (reference sequence). V lost 5 bases to trimming and J lost 4 bases, with 14 bases between them. This CDR3 has 15 residues. The CDR3 DNA, read in part, is TGTGCCAGCAGCGGCACAGGGAAGGGCACCGGGCAGCTCTAC. Encoded protein: CASSGTGKGTGQLY. The CDR3 in its entirety is CASSGTGKGTGQLYF.

This clone was seen a handful of times. Gene names refer to mouse genes. The CDR3 end lies 1 residue beyond the end of the read and is filled in from the germline J gene. V is TRBV23 and J is TRBJ2-4; TRBD1 is taken as the D call from the table, unchecked against the DNA. Germline V gene data show CDR1 as KGHTA and CDR2 as FQNQQP. This CDR3 has 13 residues. The CDR3 loop reads CSSSQSRVNTLYF. CDR3 DNA (partial): TGCTCCAGCAGTCAATCCAGAGTAAACACCTTGTAC. Based on the CDR3 plus reference TRBV23 and TRBJ2-4, the full variable domain is DAAVTQKPRYLIKMKGQEAEMKCIPEKGHTAVFWYQQKQSKELKFLIYFQNQQPLDQIDMVKERFSAVCPSSSLCSLGIRTCEAEDSALYLCSSSQSRVNTLYFGAGTRLSVL.

As regards this clone: All gene names here are mouse names. The read halts 1 residue ahead of the CDR3 end, with the missing end drawn from the germline J gene. V and J are TRBV16 and TRBJ2-1; 10 nucleotides align to TRBD1. The J segment lost 9 bases and the V segment lost 3 bases, leaving 2 bases of the junction unmatched. Looked up from germline, CDR1 is SGHSA and CDR2 is FRNQAP. The CDR3 consists of 13 residues. The CDR3 bases that were read are TGTGCAAGCAGCTTGGGGACAGGGGTTGAGCAGTTC. Translation: CASSLGTGVEQF. The complete CDR3 sequence is CASSLGTGVEQFF.

As regards this clone: All gene names here are mouse names. The observed sequence ends 1 residue before the CDR3 terminus, with the missing tail filled in from the germline J gene. The genes are TRBV23 and TRBJ1-1; TRBD1, as called in the table, went unchecked against the DNA. CDR3 length equals 15 residues. Per germline, CDR1 KGHTA and CDR2 FQNQQP. The CDR3 loop is CSSSHRGQSNTEVFF. The CDR3 DNA, read in part, is TGCTCCAGCAGTCACCGGGGACAGTCAAACACAGAAGTCTTC.

This clone has more than one count but fewer than ten. Mouse names are used for the genes. The read ends 1 residue early relative to the CDR3; the germline J gene fills the gap. The rearrangement uses TRBV23 and TRBJ1-1; the table's D call, TRBD1, was not checked against the DNA. This CDR3 has 11 amino acids. The germline CDR1 and CDR2 sequences are KGHTA and FQNQQP. The sequenced CDR3 bases are TGCTCCAGCAGTGCAGACAGAGAAGTCTTC. Its translation: CSSSADREVF. The complete CDR3 reads CSSSADREVFF. Together with reference TRBV23 and TRBJ1-1, the CDR3 gives the full variable domain: DAAVTQKPRYLIKMKGQEAEMKCIPEKGHTAVFWYQQKQSKELKFLIYFQNQQPLDQIDMVKERFSAVCPSSSLCSLGIRTCEAEDSALYLCSSSADREVFFGKGTRLTVV.

Of note for this clone: Each gene name is a mouse one. Read sequence stops 1 residue before the CDR3 end, and the germline J gene provides the missing end. V usage is TRBV26 and J usage is TRBJ2-4, with 12 bases aligning to TRBD2. V was pared by 5 bases and J by 2 bases, with 2 bases of the junction left unmatched. This CDR3 has 15 amino acids. From germline, CDR1 is KGHPV and CDR2 FQNQEV (reference sequence). The CDR3 sequence: CASSRTGGVQNTLYF. CDR3 bases read: TGTGCCAGCAGTAGGACTGGGGGGGTTCAAAACACCTTGTAC. Based on the CDR3 plus reference TRBV26 and TRBJ2-4, the full variable domain is NSKVIQTPRYLVKGQGQKAKMRCIPEKGHPVVFWYQQNKNNEFKFLINFQNQEVLQQIDMTEKRFSAECPSNSPCSLEIQSSEAGDSALYLCASSRTGGVQNTLYFGAGTRLSVL.

Only a few counts were recorded for this clone. The genes and germline here are from mouse. The CDR3 extends 1 residue past the end of the read, so its final part is completed from the germline J gene. This rearrangement joins TRBV23 to TRBJ2-7; the DNA was not compared with TRBD1, the D call given in the table. The germline V gene encodes CDR1 KGHTA and CDR2 FQNQQP. This CDR3 has 14 amino acids. The covered CDR3 bases are TGCTCCAGCAGTCAATCGGGACAGGGCTATGAACAGTAC. Protein product: CSSSQSGQGYEQY. The entire CDR3 protein reads CSSSQSGQGYEQYF.

Worth noting for this clone: Each gene name is a mouse one. Sequencing ends 1 residue short of the CDR3 end; the germline J gene provides the rest. The chain employs TRBV26 and TRBJ2-1; no clear D. Between the trimmed V and J ends, which lost 0 bases and 1 base, there was a span of 7 bases. In germline, CDR1 is KGHPV, CDR2 FQNQEV (reference sequence). The CDR3 is made up of 15 amino acids. The sequenced CDR3 bases are TGTGCCAGCAGTCTGTCCGGGAGGAACTATGCTGAGCAGTTC. It specifies CASSLSGRNYAEQF. The whole CDR3 sequence is CASSLSGRNYAEQFF.

A remark on this clone: The genes and germline here are from mouse. The CDR3 protein is CGARERQGRDTGQLYF. CDR3 bases read: TGTGGTGCTAGGGAAAGGCAGGGGAGGGACACCGGGCAGCTCTAC. This chain links TRBV20 with TRBJ2-2; perhaps TRBD1 as D (6 bases). The observed sequence ends 1 residue before the CDR3 terminus, with the missing tail filled in from the germline J gene. CDR1 is GFQATS, CDR2 STVNSAI, per germline. This CDR3 region has 16 residues. V lost 0 bases and J 3 bases, leaving 14 bases between the germline ends. Variable domain in full (rest from reference TRBV20 and TRBJ2-2): GALVYQYPRRTICKSGTSMRMECQAVGFQATSVAWYRQSPQKTFELIALSTVNSAIKYEQNFTQEKFPISHPNLSFSSMTVLNAYLEDRGLYLCGARERQGRDTGQLYFGEGSKLTVL.

Notes on this clone: Gene names refer to mouse genes. The observed sequence ends 1 residue before the CDR3 terminus, with the missing tail filled in from the germline J gene. The rearrangement uses TRBV3 and TRBJ2-2, with 7 positions matching TRBD2. The CDR3 extends over 15 amino acids. V was pared by 2 bases and J by 4 bases, with 4 bases of the junction left unmatched. In germline, CDR1 is SNHLY, CDR2 FYNGKV (reference sequence). The CDR3 DNA, read in part, is TGTGCCAGCAGCTTAAAACTGGGGCCCACCGGGCAGCTCTAC. It translates to CASSLKLGPTGQLY. The complete CDR3 protein is CASSLKLGPTGQLYF.

As to this clone: The germline and genes are mouse ones. The read ends 1 residue early relative to the CDR3; the germline J gene fills the gap. V is TRBV26 and J is TRBJ2-5, with 10 bases identical to TRBD2. In germline, CDR1 is KGHPV, CDR2 FQNQEV (reference sequence). The junction had 5 bases not matched to a gene; V was cut back by 4 bases and J by 4 bases. There are 15 residues in the CDR3. The chain's CDR3 is CASSPPGGAEDTQYF. Partial CDR3 DNA: TGTGCCAGCAGTCCGCCTGGGGGGGCGGAAGACACCCAGTAC. The full variable domain, completed using reference TRBV26 and TRBJ2-5, is NSKVIQTPRYLVKGQGQKAKMRCIPEKGHPVVFWYQQNKNNEFKFLINFQNQEVLQQIDMTEKRFSAECPSNSPCSLEIQSSEAGDSALYLCASSPPGGAEDTQYFGPGTRLLVL.

With respect to this clone: Gene names and germline refer to mouse. The observed sequence ends 1 residue before the CDR3 terminus, with the missing tail filled in from the germline J gene. The chain recombines TRBV13-3 with TRBJ1-1; 7 bases agree with TRBD1. The CDR3 consists of 15 residues. The germline V gene encodes CDR1 NNHDY and CDR2 SYVADS. V dropped 0 bases and J dropped 0; count of bases not matched to a gene: 2. The CDR3 sequence is CASSDGDRANTEVFF. The sequenced part of the CDR3 DNA is TGTGCCAGCAGTGATGGGGACAGAGCAAACACAGAAGTCTTC.

This clone was counted a single time. The genes are named according to mouse. Coverage ceases 1 residue before the CDR3 finishes, and the germline J gene fills in the end. The chain uses TRBV24 and TRBJ2-5, with 11 bases that match TRBD1. J gave up 3 bases and V 4 bases, and 6 bases lay outside the gene matches. Germline-derived CDR1 and CDR2 are KGHTA and FRNEEI. The length of the CDR3 is 16 residues. The CDR3 protein is CASSPSRDRGQDTQYF. The sequenced part of the CDR3 DNA is TGTGCCAGCAGTCCTTCCCGGGACAGGGGGCAAGACACCCAGTAC.

The sample holds a few counts of this clone. Gene names are the mouse ones. Coverage ceases 1 residue before the CDR3 finishes, and the germline J gene fills in the end. The chain recombines TRBV23 with TRBJ1-4; no DNA check was done on the table's D call, TRBD1. Germline assignment: CDR1 KGHTA and CDR2 FQNQQP. The CDR3 is 14 amino acids. The CDR3 bases that were read are TGCTCCAGCAGTCCACAGGGGATCAACGAAAGATTATTT. Protein: CSSSPQGINERLF. The full CDR3 protein is CSSSPQGINERLFF.

This clone was detected a few times. Gene names follow the mouse nomenclature. CDR3: CSSSQGTGRDTQYF. The DNA read from the CDR3 is TGCTCCAGCAGTCAAGGGACAGGGAGGGACACCCAGTAC. J is TRBJ2-5 and V is TRBV23; TRBD1 is the table's D call, not checked against the DNA. With the read ending 1 residue before the CDR3 end, the germline J gene is used to fill in that end. The CDR3 loop spans 14 amino acids. Germline loops: CDR1 KGHTA, CDR2 FQNQQP.

This clone has only a few counts. The gene names here belong to mouse. The read falls 1 residue short of the CDR3 end, and the missing part is taken from the germline J gene. The chain is built from TRBV26 and TRBJ1-2, with TRBD1 as a possible D gene (5 bases). This CDR3 contains 11 residues. V shed 3 bases and J shed 8 bases, with 7 bases lying between them. The V gene's germline CDR1 is KGHPV and CDR2 FQNQEV (reference sequence). Partial CDR3 DNA: TGTGCCAGCAGTCTTACAGGAGACTACACC. Translating gives CASSLTGDYT. The complete CDR3 reads CASSLTGDYTF.

A remark on this clone: Gene names and germline match the mouse. The read halts 1 residue ahead of the CDR3 end, with the missing end drawn from the germline J gene. J is TRBJ2-5 and V is TRBV5, with no clear D. Germline CDR1 reads LGHNA; CDR2 reads YNLKQL (reference sequence). V lost 0 bases, J lost 3 bases, and 7 bases lay in between. The CDR3 has 14 amino acids. The sequenced part of the CDR3 DNA is TGTGCCAGCAGCCAAGATTGGCTGCAAGACACCCAGTAC. Translated, it gives CASSQDWLQDTQY. The complete CDR3 sequence is CASSQDWLQDTQYF.

This clone was observed a handful of times. Here the gene names and germline are mouse. The read falls 1 residue short of the CDR3 end, and the missing part is taken from the germline J gene. Other DNA sequences of this sample code for an identical CDR3. The chain links TRBV16 to TRBJ1-3; D is unclear. Trimming took 2 bases from V and 0 from J, leaving 5 bases between them. This CDR3 comprises 14 residues. Germline CDR1 is SGHSA and CDR2 is FRNQAP. Partial CDR3 DNA: TGTGCAAGCAGCTTAAGAGATTCTGGAAATACGCTCTAT. Translation: CASSLRDSGNTLY. From start to end, the CDR3 is CASSLRDSGNTLYF. The full variable domain, rest sourced from reference TRBV16 and TRBJ1-3, is NAGVIQTPRHKVTGKGQEATLWCEPISGHSAVFWYRQTIVQGLEFLTYFRNQAPIDDSGMPKERFSAQMPNQSHSTLKIQSTQPQDSAVYLCASSLRDSGNTLYFGEGSRLIVV.

Note on this clone: Here the gene names and germline are mouse. The read comes to an end 1 residue before the CDR3 does, leaving the germline J gene to fill in the end. The chain carries TRBV26 and TRBJ1-2; 8 nucleotides line up with TRBD1. CDR3 length: 13 amino acids. Germline CDR1 is KGHPV and CDR2 is FQNQEV (reference sequence). V gave up 4 bases and J gave up 6 bases; unmatched junction bases: 4. The CDR3 region is CASSPQGAADYTF. Incomplete CDR3 DNA: TGTGCCAGCAGTCCTCAGGGGGCCGCCGACTACACC.

About this clone itself: Gene names are mouse gene names. From the germline J gene comes the end of the CDR3, since the read stops 1 residue before it. The V call is TRBV13-1, the J call TRBJ1-4; 10 nucleotides align to TRBD1. Germline V lookup: CDR1 NSHNY, CDR2 SYGAGN. The trim removed 5 bases at V and 0 bases at J, leaving 4 bases unmatched. This CDR3 has 16 amino acids. The DNA read from the CDR3 is TGTGCCAGCAGCCCGGGACAGGGGTTTTCCAACGAAAGATTATTT. This encodes CASSPGQGFSNERLF. The CDR3 reads in full as CASSPGQGFSNERLFF.

Regarding this clone: Any gene name here is a mouse gene name. The CDR3 extends 1 residue past the end of the read, so its final part is completed from the germline J gene. The chain is built from TRBV3 and TRBJ2-1, with D perhaps matching TRBD1 or TRBD2 (5 bases each). The CDR3 is 15 residues long. Germline CDR1 is SNHLY and CDR2 is FYNGKV (reference sequence). Trimming stripped 0 bases from V and 1 base from J, with 7 bases between. The CDR3 sequence: CASSLAGANYAEQFF. CDR3 DNA (partial): TGTGCCAGCAGCTTAGCAGGGGCCAACTATGCTGAGCAGTTC.

On this clone itself: Gene names are the mouse ones. The DNA read from the CDR3 is TGTGCCAGCACGGGACAGGGTAATTCGCCCCTCTAC. It encodes CASTGQGNSPLY. The CDR3 in full is CASTGQGNSPLYF. This chain uses TRBV19 with TRBJ1-6; TRBD1 aligns across 9 bases. Sequencing ends 1 residue short of the CDR3 end; the germline J gene provides the rest. TRBJ1-6 is classed as an ORF, of uncertain function. Germline-derived CDR1 and CDR2 are FNHDT and SITEND (reference sequence). This CDR3 has 13 residues. J lost 6 bases, V lost 6 bases, and 1 base had no gene match.

Within the sample, this clone is medium-sized. Genes here carry mouse names. The sequenced fragment ends 1 residue before the CDR3 boundary, so the rest is inferred from the germline J gene. The rearrangement uses TRBV3 and TRBJ2-7, with a tentative D call TRBD2 (6 bases). Germline values: CDR1 SNHLY, CDR2 FYNGKV (reference sequence). V lost 5 bases to trimming and J lost 2 bases, with 7 bases between them. The CDR3 is made up of 12 amino acids. The sequenced part of the CDR3 DNA is TGTGCCAGCAGCCCTGGGGCCTATGAACAGTAC. Amino acids: CASSPGAYEQY. The entire CDR3 protein is CASSPGAYEQYF.

In this sample, this clone is medium-sized. Each gene name is a mouse one. The CDR3 end lies 1 residue beyond the end of the read and is filled in from the germline J gene. The chain is built from TRBV13-3 and TRBJ1-1; TRBD1 agrees at 8 bases. CDR3 length equals 14 residues. With 3 bases clipped from V and 4 bases from J, the junction kept 5 bases outside the gene matches. Germline V lookup: CDR1 NNHDY, CDR2 SYVADS. Incomplete CDR3 DNA: TGTGCCAGCAGTGTGGGCAGGGGGCGCACAGAAGTCTTC. It encodes CASSVGRGRTEVF. The CDR3 in its entirety is CASSVGRGRTEVFF.

Turning to this clone: Gene names and germline match the mouse. The CDR3 end is not reached by the read, which stops 1 residue before it; the germline J gene fills it in. The chain carries TRBV13-2 and TRBJ2-5; D possibly corresponds to TRBD2 (7 bases). V was trimmed by 3 bases and J by 2 bases, leaving 13 bases between them. There are 15 residues in the CDR3. CDR1 is NNHNN, CDR2 SYGAGS, per germline (reference sequence). CDR3 in amino acids: CASGAPRGAQDTQYF. Incomplete CDR3 DNA: TGTGCCAGCGGTGCCCCCCGGGGGGCCCAAGACACCCAGTAC.

In this sample, this clone turned up a few times. The gene names given are mouse names. The read comes to an end 1 residue before the CDR3 does, leaving the germline J gene to fill in the end. J is TRBJ2-2 and V is TRBV3; TRBD2 agrees at 11 bases. CDR3 length: 14 amino acids. CDR1 SNHLY and CDR2 FYNGKV come from the germline V gene (reference sequence). V trimming: 5 bases; J trimming: 6 bases; junction bases outside the gene matches: 2. The covered CDR3 bases are TGTGCCAGCAGCCTACTGGGGGGGCCCGGGCAGCTCTAC. This translates into CASSLLGGPGQLY. In full, the CDR3 is CASSLLGGPGQLYF.

Of note for this clone: Gene labels here are mouse ones. The read ends 1 residue before the CDR3 terminus; that terminus is restored from the germline J gene. The rearrangement uses TRBV3 and TRBJ1-3; D is perhaps TRBD1 (5 bases). The CDR3 extends over 15 amino acids. CDR1 is SNHLY, CDR2 FYNGKV, per germline (reference sequence). V was shortened by 5 bases and J by 0 bases, with 11 bases between the two germline ends. CDR3 DNA, as far as it was read: TGTGCCAGCAGCGGGCGGACACATTCTGGAAATACGCTCTAT. Protein sequence: CASSGRTHSGNTLY. The CDR3 in its entirety is CASSGRTHSGNTLYF.

Remarks on this clone: Genes and germline are mouse. CDR3 residues: CASSRHSQNTLYF. CDR3 DNA (partial): TGTGCCAGCAGTCGACATAGTCAAAACACCTTGTAC. This chain joins TRBV26 and TRBJ2-4, with D hard to call. The read ends 1 residue shy of where the CDR3 ends; the end is completed using the germline J gene. Germline V CDR1 and CDR2: KGHPV, FQNQEV (reference sequence). The CDR3 covers 13 residues. Trimming cost V 4 bases and J 0 bases, with 5 bases left between them.

By sample share, this clone is medium-sized. Gene names are mouse gene names. From the germline J gene comes the end of the CDR3, since the read stops 1 residue before it. The chain carries TRBV19 and TRBJ2-1; 8 nucleotides line up with TRBD2. From germline, CDR1 is FNHDT and CDR2 SITEND (reference sequence). V was clipped by 2 bases and J by 7 bases; unmatched bases: 5. There are 14 residues in the CDR3. The covered CDR3 bases are TGTGCCAGCAGTATGGGGGGGGCGGGCGCTGAGCAGTTC. It specifies CASSMGGAGAEQF. The whole CDR3 is CASSMGGAGAEQFF. Combining the CDR3 with reference TRBV19 and TRBJ2-1 gives the whole variable domain GGIITQTPKFLIGQEGQKLTLKCQQNFNHDTMYWYRQDSGKGLRLIYYSITENDLQKGDLSEGYDASREKKSSFSLTVTSAQKNEMAVFLCASSMGGAGAEQFFGPGTRLTVL.